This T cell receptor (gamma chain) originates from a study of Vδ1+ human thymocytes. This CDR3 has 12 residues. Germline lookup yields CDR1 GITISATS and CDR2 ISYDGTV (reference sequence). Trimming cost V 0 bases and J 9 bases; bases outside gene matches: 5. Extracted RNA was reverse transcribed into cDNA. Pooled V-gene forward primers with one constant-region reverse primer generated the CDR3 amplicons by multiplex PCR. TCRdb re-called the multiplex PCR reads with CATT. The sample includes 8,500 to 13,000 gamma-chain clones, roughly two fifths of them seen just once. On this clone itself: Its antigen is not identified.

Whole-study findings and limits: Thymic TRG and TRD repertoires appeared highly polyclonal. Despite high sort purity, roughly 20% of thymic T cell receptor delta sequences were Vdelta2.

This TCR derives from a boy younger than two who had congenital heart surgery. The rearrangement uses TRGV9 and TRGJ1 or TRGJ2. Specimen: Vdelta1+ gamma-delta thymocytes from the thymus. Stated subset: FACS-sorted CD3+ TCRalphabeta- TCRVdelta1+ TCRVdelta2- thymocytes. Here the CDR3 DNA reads TGTGCCTTGTGGGAGGTGCGAGGTAAGAAACTCTTT. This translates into CALWEVRGKKLF.